This T cell receptor (beta chain) is from a study of neurological immune-mediated disorders. TCRdb re-called the 5' RACE reads through MiXCR, storing one row per CDR3 protein. The sample holds 46,000 or so distinct CDR3 sequences, 4.5% seen once. CDR3 length equals 15 residues. CDR1 and CDR2 (germline): SGHTA, FQGNSA. Between the trimmed V and J ends, which lost 5 bases and 10 bases, there was a span of 18 bases. This clonotype has just a few counts. V is TRBV7-2 and J is TRBJ1-6; D uncertain. The source is a woman aged 55-70 years with multiple sclerosis. Sequencing was done on a sample of PBMCs. In DNA form, the CDR3 reads TGTGCCAGCAGCATGATGAGGGTTTTAGGGTCACCCCTCCACTTT. It specifies CASSMMRVLGSPLHF.